This T cell receptor (beta chain) is from a study of T cells in Graves' hyperthyroidism and ophthalmopathy. Researchers defined stable Graves' hyperthyroidism as no ophthalmopathy progression within 18 months. These patients, aged 18 to 65, had recently diagnosed hyperthyroidism lasting under 2 months. Uncontrolled infection, other autoimmune disease, pregnancy or lactation excluded patients. The CDR3 is 13 amino acids. Per germline, CDR1 GTSNPN and CDR2 SVGIG (reference sequence). The trim removed 4 bases at V and 5 bases at J, leaving 5 bases unmatched. The CDR3 regions of TCR beta were amplified from RNA transcripts. When the TCR CDR3 underwent first-round RT-PCR, the HTBI primer set was used. TCRdb re-derived calls from the multiplex PCR reads in MiXCR, one entry per CDR3 protein. The table includes about 360,000 distinct CDR3 sequences, around 14% detected once.

The sample taken for sequencing was blood. The chain is built from TRBV30 and TRBJ2-5; 9 bases are a match to TRBD2. The sequence was collected from a woman aged 18-29 years with Graves' hyperthyroidism. The CDR3 protein is CAWKLAGIETQYF. CDR3 coding DNA: TGTGCCTGGAAGCTAGCGGGGATTGAGACCCAGTACTTC.